This TCR beta chain was sequenced in a study of T cells in women clearing cervical HPV infection. J was trimmed by 1 base and V by 1 base; bases with no gene match: 10. The CDR3 totals 18 residues. Germline V gene lookup returns CDR1 SGHVS and CDR2 FQNEAQ. Average input was around 1,200 ng genomic DNA for immunoSEQ TCR beta CDR3 amplification. The assay was immunoSEQ multiplex PCR, and TCRdb's table has in-frame clones only and misses some. This sample's table has about 16,000 clones. Turning to this clone: The read ends 3 residues shy of where the CDR3 ends; the end is completed using the germline J gene.

The chain joins TRBV7-8 to TRBJ2-7; 10 bases match TRBD2. Sequencing was done on a sample of blood buffy coat. The origin of this receptor is a woman between 18 and 75 years old with a cervical HPV16 infection that either progressed to CIN3+ or cleared (not recorded which). Here the CDR3 reads CASSLGLAGAPGSYEQYF. The sequenced part of the CDR3 DNA is TGTGCCAGCAGCTTAGGTCTAGCGGGGGCTCCTGGGTCCTACGAG.